The 14 T cell receptor beta chains reported below all come from one sample, sequenced in a study of blood T cell repertoires in COVID-19. The repertoire was sequenced with immunoSEQ multiplex PCR; TCRdb's copy has only in-frame clones and lacks some. The table records hundreds of thousands of clones, 88% of them present only once. The sample taken for sequencing was PBMCs or T cells enriched from blood (not recorded which). The receptors stem from a middle-aged woman with acute COVID-19.

The sample holds one count of this clone. The chain is built from TRBV9 and TRBJ2-5, with D perhaps matching TRBD2 (7 bases). Germline loops: CDR1 SGDLS, CDR2 YYNGEE. V was shortened by 4 bases and J by 5 bases, with 15 bases between the two germline ends. The CDR3 has 14 residues. As DNA, the CDR3 is TGTGCCAGCAGCCCCTTCGGGGGGCCGGAGACCCAGTACTTC. This gives the protein CASSPFGGPETQYF.

This chain joins TRBV6-1 and TRBJ1-1; a possible D gene is TRBD1 (5 bases). Germline-derived CDR1 and CDR2 are MNHNS and SASEGT. V was trimmed by 2 bases and J by 1 base, leaving 11 bases between them. CDR3 size: 15 residues. The CDR3, as DNA: TGTGCCAGCAGTGAATCCGACAGAGGGAACACTGAAGCTTTCTTT. This gives the protein CASSESDRGNTEAFF.

The chain is built from TRBV5-6 and TRBJ2-7; TRBD2 matches at 7 bases. CDR3 length: 13 amino acids. Trimming at V came to 2 bases and at J to 9 bases, leaving 8 bases not matched to a gene. Germline CDR1 SGHDT, CDR2 YYEEEE. The CDR3 loop reads CASSFREGSRQYF. In DNA form, the CDR3 reads TGTGCCAGCAGCTTTAGGGAGGGATCGCGGCAGTACTTC.

The rearrangement links TRBV5-1 to TRBJ1-1, with 9 bases fitting TRBD1. Trimming cost V 4 bases and J 4 bases; bases outside gene matches: 8. The CDR3 consists of 15 residues. Germline CDR1 SGHRS, CDR2 YFSETQ. The CDR3 reads CASSPVRQGGTEAFF. The CDR3 DNA reads TGCGCCAGCAGCCCGGTGCGACAGGGGGGCACTGAAGCTTTCTTT.

This chain uses TRBV4-1 with TRBJ2-5; 10 bases are shared with TRBD2. The CDR3 consists of 17 residues. The V gene end was trimmed by 0 bases and the J gene end by 3 bases; junction bases not matched to a gene: 7. The germline CDR1 and CDR2 sequences are MGHRA and YSYEKL. For the CDR3, the DNA is TGCGCCAGCAGCCAAGATCAGGGGCTAGCGGGGGAAGAGACCCAGTACTTC. Its protein product is CASSQDQGLAGEETQYF.

This clone was detected once. This rearrangement joins TRBV18 to TRBJ1-2, with 7 bases fitting TRBD1. Losses at the gene ends were 2 bases for V and 4 bases for J; bases not matched to a gene: 4. The CDR3 length is 14 residues. Germline values: CDR1 KGHSH, CDR2 LQKENI. This chain's CDR3 is CASSPETGTYGYTF. CDR3 DNA sequence: TGTGCCAGCTCACCAGAGACAGGGACCTATGGCTACACCTTC.

The chain employs TRBV7-9 and TRBJ1-2, with 7 bases matching TRBD1. Germline-derived CDR1 and CDR2 are SEHNR and FQNEAQ (reference sequence). V shed 3 bases, J shed 1 base, and the junction held 8 bases outside the gene matches. There are 16 residues in the CDR3. In DNA form, the CDR3 reads TGTGCCAGCAGCTTGGCCAGACAGGGTAGTAACTATGGCTACACCTTC. Amino acids: CASSLARQGSNYGYTF.

The rearrangement joins TRBV5-1 to TRBJ2-1; 14 bases are a match to TRBD2. CDR1 SGHRS and CDR2 YFSETQ come from the germline V gene. The V and J ends lost 4 bases and 4 bases, in that order; junction bases with no gene match: 4. This CDR3 is 16 amino acids long. CDR3 sequence: CASSTGLAGVYNEQFF. As DNA, the CDR3 is TGCGCCAGCAGCACGGGACTAGCGGGGGTATACAATGAGCAGTTCTTC.

The rearrangement uses TRBV6-5 and TRBJ1-5, with D perhaps matching TRBD1 (6 bases). Trimming removed 7 bases at V and 0 bases at J, with 10 bases between. In germline, CDR1 is MNHEY, CDR2 SVGAGI. The CDR3 has 14 residues. In nucleotides, the CDR3 is TGTGCCAGCACCCAGGGGTATAGCAATCAGCCCCAGCATTTT. This translates into CASTQGYSNQPQHF.

The chain links TRBV9 to TRBJ2-7; 8 bases match TRBD2. The CDR3 spans 15 residues. The germline CDR1 and CDR2 sequences are SGDLS and YYNGEE. The ends lost 4 bases at V and 3 bases at J; junction bases unmatched: 9. CDR3 in amino acids: CASSPSGGLYYEQYF. Here the CDR3 DNA reads TGTGCCAGCAGCCCAAGCGGGGGCCTATACTACGAGCAGTACTTC.

In this sample, this clone turned up once. This rearrangement joins TRBV19 to TRBJ1-1; tentative D call: TRBD1 (6 bases). Germline V CDR1 and CDR2: LNHDA, SQIVND (reference sequence). V was clipped by 6 bases and J by 10 bases, with 12 bases between them. The CDR3 contains 11 residues. The CDR3: CASSHRDGAFF. The CDR3 region has the DNA TGTGCCAGTAGCCACAGGGACGGAGCTTTCTTT.

CDR3 residues: CASSYGGAGLDEQYF. The CDR3 coding sequence is TGTGCCAGCAGTTACGGGGGGGCAGGGCTCGACGAGCAGTACTTC. The chain employs TRBV6-6 and TRBJ2-7; the D gene is possibly TRBD2 (7 bases). Trimming pared 2 bases from V and 5 bases from J, leaving 16 bases between. Looked up from germline, CDR1 is MNHNY and CDR2 is SVGAGI (reference sequence). The CDR3 is 15 amino acids.

The chain employs TRBV3-1 (or the pseudogene TRBV3-2) and TRBJ2-2; TRBD2 agrees at 14 bases. With V trimmed by 4 bases and J by 8 bases, 12 bases remained unmatched. CDR3 size: 18 residues. Germline V CDR1 and CDR2: LGHDT, YNNKEL (reference sequence). The CDR3 reads CASSRGLAGGPASGELFF. The CDR3, as DNA: TGTGCCAGCAGCCGAGGACTAGCGGGGGGACCTGCGTCGGGGGAGCTGTTTTTT.

This clone showed up just a few times. The chain joins TRBV19 to TRBJ2-1; 16 bases are a match to TRBD2. The V gene end was trimmed by 7 bases and the J gene end by 8 bases; junction bases not matched to a gene: 5. Germline V CDR1 and CDR2: LNHDA, SQIVND (reference sequence). The CDR3 covers 15 residues. This CDR3 reads CASTPGLAGGHEQFF. The CDR3 nucleotides read TGTGCCAGTACCCCGGGACTAGCGGGGGGGCATGAGCAGTTCTTC.